This record concerns one T cell receptor (beta chain) sequence. The data were taken from a study of T cell changes during pregnancy in multiple sclerosis. This table comes from immunoSEQ multiplex PCR, and its TCRdb copy is limited to in-frame clones, with some not included. The sample consists of approximately 93,000 clones, approximately 89% of them appearing once. The source is a female donor in good health, enrolled as a control in a pregnancy study. Sequenced here: peripheral blood, sampled in the first trimester of pregnancy.

The CDR3 DNA sequence: TGTGCCAGCAGTGCCAGACAGGGAGGCTACGAGCAGTACTTC. Protein sequence: CASSARQGGYEQYF. The rearrangement joins TRBV25-1 to TRBJ2-7; D possibly corresponds to TRBD1 (7 bases). Trimming took off 4 bases at V and 3 bases at J, with 13 bases between the two ends. The CDR3 sequence is 14 residues long. Per the germline V gene, CDR1 is MGHDK and CDR2 is SYGVNS.